These 8 T cell receptor beta chains share one sample of origin, sequenced in a study of blood T cell repertoires in COVID-19. The data were produced by immunoSEQ multiplex PCR, yet TCRdb's version contains in-frame clones alone and is incomplete. This table has 84,000 or so clones, approximately 86% appearing once. The sample taken for sequencing was peripheral blood. The receptors here all came from a man aged 70-80 years with acute or convalescent COVID-19.

As concerns this clone: Sequence at one end of the junction differs from germline and may be a read error. The genes are TRBV7-2 and TRBJ2-4, with 8 bases matching TRBD2. The germline CDR1 and CDR2 sequences are SGHTA and FQGNSA. The CDR3 is 14 amino acids. This CDR3 reads CASSLAGRGNIQYF. The CDR3, as DNA: TGTGCCAGCAGCCTAGCGGGCAGGGGAAACATTCAGTACTTC.

The gene calls are TRBV3-1 (or the pseudogene TRBV3-2) and TRBJ2-1, with D possibly TRBD2 on 6 matching bases. Germline lookup yields CDR1 LGHDT and CDR2 YNNKEL (reference sequence). There are 15 residues in the CDR3. V was clipped by 1 base and J by 6 bases, with 13 bases between them. CDR3 loop: CASSQGGILPNEQFF. CDR3 nucleotide sequence: TGTGCCAGCAGCCAAGGCGGGATCCTTCCCAATGAGCAGTTCTTC.

The rearrangement joins TRBV7-2 to TRBJ2-7; 11 bases line up with TRBD1. The CDR3 has 15 amino acids. V dropped 5 bases and J dropped 2; count of bases not matched to a gene: 5. Germline values: CDR1 SGHTA, CDR2 FQGNSA. The CDR3 region is CASSLGQGAPYEQYF. The CDR3 DNA reads as TGTGCCAGCAGCCTCGGACAGGGGGCCCCCTACGAGCAGTACTTC.

J is TRBJ2-7 and V is TRBV11-2; D might be TRBD2 (6 bases). Trimming removed 3 bases from V and 2 bases from J, with 11 bases in between. CDR1 is SGHAT, CDR2 FQNNGV, per germline. This CDR3 contains 14 residues. CDR3 region: CASSFVWRAYEQYF. The CDR3 nucleotides are TGTGCCAGCAGCTTCGTTTGGAGGGCCTACGAGCAGTACTTC.

V is TRBV7-2 and J is TRBJ2-2, with D uncertain. The CDR3 contains 15 residues. Germline loops: CDR1 SGHTA, CDR2 FQGNSA. Between the trimmed V and J ends, which lost 0 bases and 5 bases, there was a span of 10 bases. This CDR3 is CASSLAQRRTGELFF. CDR3 in DNA: TGTGCCAGCAGCTTAGCGCAGCGTCGGACCGGGGAGCTGTTTTTT.

The chain couples TRBV7-3 to TRBJ2-1, with a tentative D call TRBD1 (5 bases). This CDR3 is 15 amino acids long. Germline V lookup: CDR1 SGHTA, CDR2 FQGTGA. V was pared by 3 bases and J by 1 base, with 10 bases between. The CDR3 bases are TGTGCCAGCAGCTTTGTAGGGGAATCCTACAATGAGCAGTTCTTC. This encodes CASSFVGESYNEQFF.

The chain has TRBV14 and TRBJ2-1; D might be TRBD2 (6 bases). V lost 4 bases and J 5 bases, leaving 12 bases between the germline ends. Per the germline V gene, CDR1 is SGHDN and CDR2 is FVKESK. The CDR3 totals 14 residues. The CDR3 region has the DNA TGTGCCAGCAGCCTCCCAAGCGGGCACAATGAGCAGTTCTTC. Amino acid sequence: CASSLPSGHNEQFF.

The chain recombines TRBV14 with TRBJ2-2; 9 bases map to TRBD2. The CDR3 consists of 18 residues. In germline, CDR1 is SGHDN, CDR2 FVKESK. The V segment lost 3 bases and the J segment 0 bases; nucleotides outside the gene matches: 8. DNA of the CDR3: TGTGCCAGCAGCCATAGACTAGCGGCTATAACGAACACCGGGGAGCTGTTTTTT. It translates to CASSHRLAAITNTGELFF.